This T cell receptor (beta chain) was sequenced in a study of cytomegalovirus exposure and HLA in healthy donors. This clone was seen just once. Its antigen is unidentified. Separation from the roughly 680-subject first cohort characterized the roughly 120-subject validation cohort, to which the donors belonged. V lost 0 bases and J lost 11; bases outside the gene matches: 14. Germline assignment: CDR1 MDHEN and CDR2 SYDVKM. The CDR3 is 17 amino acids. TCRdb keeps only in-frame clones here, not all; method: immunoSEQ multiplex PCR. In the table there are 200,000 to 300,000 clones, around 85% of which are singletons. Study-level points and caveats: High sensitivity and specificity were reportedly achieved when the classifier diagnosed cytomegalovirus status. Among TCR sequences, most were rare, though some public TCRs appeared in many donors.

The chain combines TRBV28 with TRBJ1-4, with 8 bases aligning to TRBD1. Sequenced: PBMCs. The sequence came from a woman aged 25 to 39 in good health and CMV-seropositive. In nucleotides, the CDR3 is TGTGCCAGCAGTTTATGGTCGGGGACAGGAATTTCGAACAAACTGTTTTTT. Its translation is CASSLWSGTGISNKLFF.